This record covers a single T cell receptor beta chain. Authors of the study amplified TCR beta CDR3 regions from RNA transcripts. HTBI primers were the set used in a first-round RT-PCR of the TCR CDR3. TCRdb passed the multiplex PCR reads through MiXCR, listing each CDR3 protein once. The sample holds hundreds of thousands of distinct CDR3 sequences, 35% seen once. This entry belongs to a study of T cells in Graves' hyperthyroidism and ophthalmopathy. Unmatched junction bases numbered 5, after V lost 6 bases and J lost 6 bases. The CDR3 extends over 13 amino acids. Germline V gene sequence: CDR1 ENHRY, CDR2 SYGVKD.

This TCR derives from a woman aged 40 to 50 with Graves' hyperthyroidism. Source material: blood. This chain uses TRBV10-3 with TRBJ2-3, with 8 positions matching TRBD2. The CDR3 spells CAIRAGGPDTQYF. CDR3 DNA: TGTGCCATCAGGGCGGGGGGTCCTGATACGCAGTATTTT.